This T cell receptor (beta chain) comes out of a study of T cells in Graves' hyperthyroidism and ophthalmopathy. Overall study context: Before any treatment, at initial diagnosis, peripheral blood was collected.

Trimming took 6 bases from V and 3 from J, leaving 11 bases between them. The germline gives CDR1 MNHEY, CDR2 SMNVEV (reference sequence). The CDR3 contains 13 residues. Researchers amplified the TCR beta CDR3 regions from RNA transcripts. The TCR CDR3 was amplified in a first-round RT-PCR using the HTBI primer set. TCRdb passed the multiplex PCR reads through MiXCR, listing each CDR3 protein once. The table has about 380,000 distinct CDR3 sequences, about 15% seen once; the top ten hold around 19%. In its sample, this clonotype was seen many times. Any patient presenting with uncontrolled infection, other autoimmune disease, pregnancy or lactation was left out. The source of the PBMCs was 8 to 10 ml of fresh peripheral blood.

The sequencing input was blood. V gene TRBV27 combines with J gene TRBJ1-2; a weak D match, TRBD1 (5 bases). This TCR derives from a woman aged 25 to 45 with Graves' ophthalmopathy. This CDR3 is CASSRGTYYGYTF. CDR3 nucleotides: TGTGCCAGCAGCCGGGGGACGTACTATGGCTACACCTTC.